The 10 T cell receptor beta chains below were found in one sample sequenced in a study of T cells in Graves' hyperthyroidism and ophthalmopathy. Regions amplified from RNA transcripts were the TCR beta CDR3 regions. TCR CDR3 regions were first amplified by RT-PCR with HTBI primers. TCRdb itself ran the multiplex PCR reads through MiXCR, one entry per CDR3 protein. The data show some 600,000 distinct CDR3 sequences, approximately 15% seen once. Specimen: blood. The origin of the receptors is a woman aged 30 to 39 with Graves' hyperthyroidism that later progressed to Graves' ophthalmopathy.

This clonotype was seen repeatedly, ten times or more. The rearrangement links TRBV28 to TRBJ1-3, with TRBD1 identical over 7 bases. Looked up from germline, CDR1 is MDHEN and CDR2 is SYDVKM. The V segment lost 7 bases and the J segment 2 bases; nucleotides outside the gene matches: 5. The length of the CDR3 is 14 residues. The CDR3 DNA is TGTGCCAGCAACCTCCAGGGGGCTGGAAACACCATATATTTT. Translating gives CASNLQGAGNTIYF.

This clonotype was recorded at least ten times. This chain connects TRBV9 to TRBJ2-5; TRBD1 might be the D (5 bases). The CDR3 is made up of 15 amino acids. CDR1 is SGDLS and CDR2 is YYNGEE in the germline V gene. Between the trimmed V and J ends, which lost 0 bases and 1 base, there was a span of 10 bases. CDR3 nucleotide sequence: TGTGCCAGCAGCGTAGCAGGGTTAGCCCAAGAGACCCAGTACTTC. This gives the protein CASSVAGLAQETQYF.

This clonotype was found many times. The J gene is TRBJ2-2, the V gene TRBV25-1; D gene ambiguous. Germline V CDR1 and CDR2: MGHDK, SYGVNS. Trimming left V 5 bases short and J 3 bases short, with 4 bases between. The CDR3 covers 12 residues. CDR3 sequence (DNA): TGTGCCAGCAGTTTCCACACCGGGGAGCTGTTTTTT. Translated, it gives CASSFHTGELFF.

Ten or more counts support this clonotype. The CDR3 protein is CASSFRGDEQYF. The CDR3 DNA sequence: TGTGCCAGCAGCTTCCGGGGCGACGAGCAGTACTTC. J is TRBJ2-7 and V is TRBV7-2; D is tentatively TRBD1 or TRBD2 (5 bases each). Trimming shortened V by 3 bases and J by 5 bases, and 8 bases separated the two germline ends. CDR1 and CDR2 from the germline V gene are SGHTA and FQGNSA. The CDR3 totals 12 residues.

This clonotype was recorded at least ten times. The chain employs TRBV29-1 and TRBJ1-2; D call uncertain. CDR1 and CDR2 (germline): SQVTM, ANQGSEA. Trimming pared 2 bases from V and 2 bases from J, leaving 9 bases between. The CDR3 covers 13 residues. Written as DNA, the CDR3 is TGCAGCGTTGAAAAGGCAGGCAACTATGGCTACACCTTC. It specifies CSVEKAGNYGYTF.

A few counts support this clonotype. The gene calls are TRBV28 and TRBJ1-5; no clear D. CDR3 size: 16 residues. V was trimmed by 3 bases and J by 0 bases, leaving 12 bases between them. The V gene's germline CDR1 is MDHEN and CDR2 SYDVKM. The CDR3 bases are TGTGCCAGCAGTTTTCCCCGCGGATATAGCAATCAGCCCCAGCATTTT. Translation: CASSFPRGYSNQPQHF. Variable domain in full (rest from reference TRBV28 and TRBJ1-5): DVKVTQSSRYLVKRTGEKVFLECVQDMDHENMFWYRQDPGLGLRLIYFSYDVKMKEKGDIPEGYSVSREKKERFSLILESASTNQTSMYLCASSFPRGYSNQPQHFGDGTRLSIL.

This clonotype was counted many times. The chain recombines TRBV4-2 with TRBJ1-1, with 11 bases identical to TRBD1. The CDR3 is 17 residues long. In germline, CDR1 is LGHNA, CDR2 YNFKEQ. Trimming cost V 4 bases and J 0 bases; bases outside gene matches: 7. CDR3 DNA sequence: TGTGCCAGCAGCCTCGGACAGGGGGCTTTAATGAACACTGAAGCTTTCTTT. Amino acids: CASSLGQGALMNTEAFF.

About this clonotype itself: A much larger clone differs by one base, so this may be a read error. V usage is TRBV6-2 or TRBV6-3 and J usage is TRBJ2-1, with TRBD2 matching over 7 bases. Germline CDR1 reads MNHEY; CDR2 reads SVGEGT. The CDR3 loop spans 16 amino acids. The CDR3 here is CARSYSGTTYANEQFF. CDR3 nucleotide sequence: TGTGCCCGCAGTTACTCTGGGACTACTTACGCCAATGAGCAGTTCTTC.

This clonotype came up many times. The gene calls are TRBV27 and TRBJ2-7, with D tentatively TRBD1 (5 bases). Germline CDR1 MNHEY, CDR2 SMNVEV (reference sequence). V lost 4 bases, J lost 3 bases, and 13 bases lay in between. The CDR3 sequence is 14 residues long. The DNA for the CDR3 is TGTGCCAGCAGTTGGGGAAGGGGCTACTACGAGCAGTACTTC. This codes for CASSWGRGYYEQYF.

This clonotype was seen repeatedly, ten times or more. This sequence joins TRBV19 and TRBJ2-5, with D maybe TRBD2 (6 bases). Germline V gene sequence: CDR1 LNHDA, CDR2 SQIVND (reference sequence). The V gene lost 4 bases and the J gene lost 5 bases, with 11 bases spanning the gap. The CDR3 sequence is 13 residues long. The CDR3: CASSKNRGETQYF. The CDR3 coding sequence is TGTGCCAGTAGTAAGAACCGGGGGGAGACCCAGTACTTC.